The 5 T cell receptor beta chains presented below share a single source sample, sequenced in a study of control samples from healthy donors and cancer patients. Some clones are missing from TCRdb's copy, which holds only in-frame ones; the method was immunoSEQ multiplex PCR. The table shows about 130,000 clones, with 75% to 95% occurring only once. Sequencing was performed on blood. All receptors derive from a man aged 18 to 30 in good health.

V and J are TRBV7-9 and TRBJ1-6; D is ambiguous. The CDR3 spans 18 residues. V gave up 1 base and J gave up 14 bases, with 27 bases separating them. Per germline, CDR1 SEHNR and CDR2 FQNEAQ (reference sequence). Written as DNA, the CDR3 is TGTGCCAGCAGCTTAGTAAGATTCATGTCGGGGAGGTTGCGATCCCTCCACTTT. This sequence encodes CASSLVRFMSGRLRSLHF.

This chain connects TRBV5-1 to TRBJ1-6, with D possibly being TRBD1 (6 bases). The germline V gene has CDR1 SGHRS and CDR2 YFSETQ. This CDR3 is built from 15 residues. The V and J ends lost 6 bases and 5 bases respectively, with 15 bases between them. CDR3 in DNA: TGCGCCAGCACCCTTGTCGGGGGCGATAATTCACCCCTCCACTTT. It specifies CASTLVGGDNSPLHF.

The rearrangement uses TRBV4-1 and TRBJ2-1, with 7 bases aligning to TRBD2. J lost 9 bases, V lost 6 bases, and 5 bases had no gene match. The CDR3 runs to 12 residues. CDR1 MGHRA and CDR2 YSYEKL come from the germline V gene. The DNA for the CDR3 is TGCGCCAGCAGACTGGGGGGGGGTGAGCAGTTCTTC. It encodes CASRLGGGEQFF.

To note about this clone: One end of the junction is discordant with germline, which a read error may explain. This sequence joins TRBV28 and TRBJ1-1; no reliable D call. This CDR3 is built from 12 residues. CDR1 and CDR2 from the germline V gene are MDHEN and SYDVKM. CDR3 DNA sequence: TGTGCCAGCAGTCCCTGGAACAGTGAAGCTTTCTTT. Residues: CASSPWNSEAFF.

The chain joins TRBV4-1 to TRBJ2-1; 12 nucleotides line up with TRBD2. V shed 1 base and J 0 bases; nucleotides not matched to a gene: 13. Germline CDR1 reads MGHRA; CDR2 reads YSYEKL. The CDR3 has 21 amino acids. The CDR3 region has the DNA TGCGCCAGCAGCCAAGGACCTAGCGGGGGGGTTCTATTGAGCTCCTACAATGAGCAGTTCTTC. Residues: CASSQGPSGGVLLSSYNEQFF.